One sample yielded the 4 T cell receptor beta chains listed below, sequenced in a study of T cells in Graves' hyperthyroidism and ophthalmopathy. Amplified TCR beta CDR3 regions came from RNA transcripts. The HTBI set primed first-round TCR CDR3 RT-PCR. TCRdb re-called the multiplex PCR reads with MiXCR, one entry per CDR3 protein. Among more than 600,000 distinct CDR3 sequences listed, about a sixth were seen once. The specimen was blood. These receptors were obtained from a man aged 18-30 years with Graves' hyperthyroidism.

This clonotype was detected ten times or more. The gene calls are TRBV7-7 and TRBJ2-2; maybe TRBD2 (5 bases). The V gene's germline CDR1 is SSHAT and CDR2 FNYEAQ (reference sequence). The CDR3 consists of 14 residues. The ends were cut back, 5 bases at V and 1 base at J, with 8 bases in the middle. CDR3 in amino acids: CASSQDLNTGELFF. The CDR3 DNA sequence: TGTGCCAGCAGCCAGGACTTGAACACCGGGGAGCTGTTTTTT.

CDR3 region: CASSLHAGGETDTQYF. DNA for the CDR3: TGCGCCAGCAGCTTGCATGCAGGGGGTGAGACAGATACGCAGTATTTT. The rearrangement uses TRBV5-1 and TRBJ2-3, with 7 bases aligning to TRBD1. CDR1 is SGHRS and CDR2 is YFSETQ in the germline V gene. V lost 1 base, J lost 3 bases, and 8 bases stayed unmatched. The CDR3 is made up of 16 amino acids.

There are a few counts of this clonotype. V gene TRBV20-1 combines with J gene TRBJ2-3; 8 bases are shared with TRBD1. Trimming at V came to 6 bases and at J to 5 bases, leaving 10 bases not matched to a gene. The length of the CDR3 is 14 residues. Germline V gives CDR1 DFQATT, CDR2 SNEGSKA (reference sequence). The CDR3 is CSATEDRVGDTQYF. The DNA for the CDR3 is TGCAGTGCCACTGAGGACAGGGTAGGAGATACGCAGTATTTT.

This clonotype was recorded at least ten times. V is TRBV28 and J is TRBJ2-7; TRBD2 might be the D (5 bases). The V and J ends lost 7 bases and 4 bases respectively, with 11 bases between them. The CDR3 extends over 12 amino acids. CDR1 and CDR2 (germline): MDHEN, SYDVKM. The CDR3: CASTTGEYEQYF. The CDR3 nucleotides read TGTGCCAGCACCACCGGGGAGTACGAGCAGTACTTC.